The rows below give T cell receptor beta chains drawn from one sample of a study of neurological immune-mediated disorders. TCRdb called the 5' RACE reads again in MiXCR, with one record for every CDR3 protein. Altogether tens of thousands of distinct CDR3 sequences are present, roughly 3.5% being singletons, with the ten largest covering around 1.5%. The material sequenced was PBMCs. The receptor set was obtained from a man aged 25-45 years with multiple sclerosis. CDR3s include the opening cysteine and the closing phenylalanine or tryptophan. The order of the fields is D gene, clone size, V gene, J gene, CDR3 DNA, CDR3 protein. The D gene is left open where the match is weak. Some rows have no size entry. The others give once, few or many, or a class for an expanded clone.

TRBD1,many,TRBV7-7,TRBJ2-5,TGTGCCAGCTCAGGGGGCAGAGGAAAGACCCAGTACTTC,CASSGGRGKTQYF
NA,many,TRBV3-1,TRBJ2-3,TGTGCCAGCAGCCAAGGATCTCAAGCGACATACCGCACAGATACGCAGTATTTT,CASSQGSQATYRTDTQYF
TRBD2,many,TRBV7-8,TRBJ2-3,TGTGCCAGCAGCTTAGGAGTGGGCGGGAGAACAGATACGCAGTATTTT,CASSLGVGGRTDTQYF
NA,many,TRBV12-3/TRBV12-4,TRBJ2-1,TGTGCCAGCAGCCAAGGGGGATGGGCTGGAGAGCAGTTCTTC,CASSQGGWAGEQFF
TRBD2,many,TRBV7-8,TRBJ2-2,TGTGCCAGCAGCCCCGGACTAGCGGGGGACACCGGGGAGCTGTTTTTT,CASSPGLAGDTGELFF
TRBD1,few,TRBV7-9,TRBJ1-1,TGTGCCAGCAGCGTGACAGGGGGCACTGAAGCTTTCTTT,CASSVTGGTEAFF
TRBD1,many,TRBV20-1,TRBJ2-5,TGCAGTGCTAGTGAGAGGGGGCTAAGGGAGACCCAGTACTTC,CSASERGLRETQYF
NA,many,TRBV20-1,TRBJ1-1,TGCAGTGCGAGGAAGTCAGGCACTGAAGCTTTCTTT,CSARKSGTEAFF
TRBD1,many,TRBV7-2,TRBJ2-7,TGTGCCAGCAGCTTGACAGGGGGTGGCTACGAGCAGTACTTC,CASSLTGGGYEQYF
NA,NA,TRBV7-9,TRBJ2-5,TGTGCCAGCAGCTCCGGTCCGGGGGAGACCCAGTACTTC,CASSSGPGETQYF
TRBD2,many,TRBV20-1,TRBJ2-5,TGCAGTGCTTGGACTAGCGGACAAGAGACCCAGTACTTC,CSAWTSGQETQYF
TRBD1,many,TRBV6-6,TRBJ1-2,TGTGCCAGCAGTCCTCTGGGACAGAACTATGGCTACACCTTC,CASSPLGQNYGYTF
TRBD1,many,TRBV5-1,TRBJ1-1,TGCGCCAGCAGCGGACGGACAGGGTCCGGTGAGGGTTTCTTT,CASSGRTGSGEGFF
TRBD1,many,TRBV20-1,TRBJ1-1,TGCAGTGCTAGAGGACGACAGGGGTGGACGAACACTGAAGCTTTCTTT,CSARGRQGWTNTEAFF
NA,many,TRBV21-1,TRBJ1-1,TGTGCCAGCACCACAAAAACAGGGTTTTTCGACACTGAAGCTTTCTTT,CASTTKTGFFDTEAFF
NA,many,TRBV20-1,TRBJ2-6,TGCAGTGCTAACAGGCCCCCCGGCTCTGGGGCCAACGTCCTGACTTTC,CSANRPPGSGANVLTF
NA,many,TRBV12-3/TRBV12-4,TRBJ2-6,TGTGCCAGCAGGGCAGGGGGGGCCAACGTCCTGACTTTC,CASRAGGANVLTF
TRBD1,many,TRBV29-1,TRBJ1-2,TGCAGCGTCCAAATACCGGGACAGGGGGCGCAAGGCTACACCTTC,CSVQIPGQGAQGYTF
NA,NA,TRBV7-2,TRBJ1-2,TGTGCCAGCAGCTTAGTGGTCTCGGGAGCTAACTATGGCTACACCTTC,CASSLVVSGANYGYTF
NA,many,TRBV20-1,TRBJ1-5,TGCAGTGCTAGAGATAGCGAGGGGATAAGCAATCAGCCCCAGCATTTT,CSARDSEGISNQPQHF
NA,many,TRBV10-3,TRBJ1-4,TGTGCCATCAGTGAGCCCAGTTTTGGTATTGAAAAACTGTTTTTT,CAISEPSFGIEKLFF
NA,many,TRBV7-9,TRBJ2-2,TGTGCCAGCAGCTTAACGTCGGCCATCGGGGAGCTGTTTTTT,CASSLTSAIGELFF
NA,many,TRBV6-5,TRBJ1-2,TGTGCCAGCAGTTACTCGGGGCAAATCGATGGCTACACCTTC,CASSYSGQIDGYTF
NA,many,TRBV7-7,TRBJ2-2,TGTGCTAGCAGCCCACCTTTAGGCGGGGAGCTGTTTTTT,CASSPPLGGELFF
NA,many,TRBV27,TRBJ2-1,TGTGCCAGCAGTCCCCCCCCTAGCAGCTCCTACAATGAGCAGTTCTTC,CASSPPPSSSYNEQFF
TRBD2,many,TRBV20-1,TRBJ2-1,TGCAGTGCTAGATTCTTCGGGACTAGCGGGAGGGGCTCCTACAATGAGCAGTTCTTC,CSARFFGTSGRGSYNEQFF
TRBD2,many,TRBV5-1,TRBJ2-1,TGCGCCAGCAGCTTGGGGACTAGCGGCGACAATGAGCAGTTCTTC,CASSLGTSGDNEQFF
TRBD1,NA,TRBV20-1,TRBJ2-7,TGCAGTGCTATCCGGGGGAGAAGAAGGACAGGGACTTCCTACGAGCAGTACTTC,CSAIRGRRRTGTSYEQYF
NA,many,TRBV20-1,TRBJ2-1,TGCAGTGCCCTCCCACCAGGGAGATCCTACTCCTACAATGAGCAGTTCTTC,CSALPPGRSYSYNEQFF
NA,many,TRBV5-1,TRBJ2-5,TGCGCCAGCAGCTTGAATACAGGGCTCGGGGAGACCCAGTACTTC,CASSLNTGLGETQYF
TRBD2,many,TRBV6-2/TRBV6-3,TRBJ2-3,TGTGCCAGCAGTTACAGGACTAGCGGGGATACGCAGTATTTT,CASSYRTSGDTQYF
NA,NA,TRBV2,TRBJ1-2,TGTGCCAGCAGTGAAGCGGGGACAAGTCGGGCTGAAGGCTACACCTTC,CASSEAGTSRAEGYTF
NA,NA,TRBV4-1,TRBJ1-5,TGCGCCAGCAGCCCCTTCGGGGGACCCAATCAGCCCCAGCATTTT,CASSPFGGPNQPQHF
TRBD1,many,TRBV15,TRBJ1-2,TGTGCCACCAGCAGAGATCTCGGGACAGGGCTCCGGGGCTACACCTTC,CATSRDLGTGLRGYTF
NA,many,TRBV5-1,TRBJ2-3,TGCGCCAGCAGCCCGGACAGAGCGGAAGATACGCAGTATTTT,CASSPDRAEDTQYF
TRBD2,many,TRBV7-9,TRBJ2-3,TGTGCCAGCAGCCGCAGCGGGAGCGCAGATACGCAGTATTTT,CASSRSGSADTQYF
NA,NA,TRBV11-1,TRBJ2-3,TGTGCCAGCAGCTTAATTCTAGCAGCAGATACGCAGTATTTT,CASSLILAADTQYF
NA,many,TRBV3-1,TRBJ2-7,TGTGCCAGCAGCCACCGCCCGAGCAGGGGGGCCGAGCAGTACTTC,CASSHRPSRGAEQYF
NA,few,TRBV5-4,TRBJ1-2,TGTGCCAGCAGCTTCTTCGACAGAGCGGCACGGATTCACACCTTC,CASSFFDRAARIHTF
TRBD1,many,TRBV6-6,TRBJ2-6,TGTGCCAGCAGCCCCGGGGGACAGGGGGGAACTGGGGCCAACGTCCTGACTTTC,CASSPGGQGGTGANVLTF